This TCR beta chain appears in the sequencing data of a study of T-cell reconstitution after alpha-beta-depleted transplantation in children listed by TCRdb under 2016. In the study overall: The study quantitatively tracked T-cell immune reconstitution after TCRalphabeta/CD19-depleted allogeneic hematopoietic cell transplantation in children using TCR repertoire profiling.

CDR1 and CDR2, looked up from the germline V gene (reference sequence), are LGHDT and YNNKEL. Measured from the cysteine to the phenylalanine, the CDR3 is 15 residues long. Only the CDR3 region is kept as DNA, spanning 45 bases read in frame from base 1. In this sample, this clonotype turned up a few times. The target of this receptor is not known. A much larger clonotype is one base distant, so this may be a read error. Library creation used PCR. The instrument given in TCRdb is Illumina HiSeq 2500. To normalize quantification of the TCRbeta repertoire, the TCR libraries were built with molecular barcoding that relied on unique molecular identifiers. The raw public data were reprocessed by TCRdb itself: fastp quality trimming at Q25, MiXCR clonotype calling, in-frame beta chains only. When rows share a CDR3 protein, they turn into one entry using the most common DNA and genes. The sample includes about 230,000 distinct CDR3 sequences, with approximately 9.8% observed a single time. Of the sample, roughly 5.1% is held by the ten largest clones.

In this chain, TRBV3-1 is recombined with TRBJ2-7, with 7 bases matching TRBD2. The sequence was obtained from a human donor who donated a stem cell graft to a child with SCID. The sequences come from PBMCs from the stem cell graft donor, collected from the stem cell graft. This receptor has the CDR3 CASSQDQRGSYEQSF. The nucleotide sequence is given as TGTGCCAGCAGCCAAGATCAGCGGGGTTCCTACGAGCAGTCCTTC.